This TCR beta chain was captured in a study of cytomegalovirus exposure and HLA in healthy donors. Everyone who donated was a healthy bone marrow donor. With regard to this clone: Its antigen is unknown.

Regarding the study as a whole: What a later analysis reportedly showed was that an Asian-associated ancestry cluster had fewer N-insertions than the approximately 700-donor mean. Most CMV-associated TCR beta chains were later found to appear HLA-restricted. For presence/absence analyses, sequencing depth was assumed to be roughly uniform across donors.

Use of 60 Vbeta and 13 Jbeta primers characterized the PCR. Libraries were prepared by immunoSEQ multiplex PCR; TCRdb keeps only in-frame clonotypes and omits some of them. The data contain 90,000 to 150,000 clones, about 81% of them singletons. This CDR3 is built from 13 residues. From germline, CDR1 is MRHNA and CDR2 SNTAGT. After removal of 5 bases from V and 5 bases from J, the junction contained 5 bases not matched to a gene. This chain links TRBV6-4 with TRBJ2-5; the match to TRBD2 covers 7 bases. Sequenced sample: PBMCs. This receptor was obtained from a man aged 35 to 55 in good health and CMV-seronegative. CDR3 DNA sequence: TGTGCCAGCAGTCGGGAGGCGGCGGAGACCCAGTACTTC. Translated: CASSREAAETQYF.